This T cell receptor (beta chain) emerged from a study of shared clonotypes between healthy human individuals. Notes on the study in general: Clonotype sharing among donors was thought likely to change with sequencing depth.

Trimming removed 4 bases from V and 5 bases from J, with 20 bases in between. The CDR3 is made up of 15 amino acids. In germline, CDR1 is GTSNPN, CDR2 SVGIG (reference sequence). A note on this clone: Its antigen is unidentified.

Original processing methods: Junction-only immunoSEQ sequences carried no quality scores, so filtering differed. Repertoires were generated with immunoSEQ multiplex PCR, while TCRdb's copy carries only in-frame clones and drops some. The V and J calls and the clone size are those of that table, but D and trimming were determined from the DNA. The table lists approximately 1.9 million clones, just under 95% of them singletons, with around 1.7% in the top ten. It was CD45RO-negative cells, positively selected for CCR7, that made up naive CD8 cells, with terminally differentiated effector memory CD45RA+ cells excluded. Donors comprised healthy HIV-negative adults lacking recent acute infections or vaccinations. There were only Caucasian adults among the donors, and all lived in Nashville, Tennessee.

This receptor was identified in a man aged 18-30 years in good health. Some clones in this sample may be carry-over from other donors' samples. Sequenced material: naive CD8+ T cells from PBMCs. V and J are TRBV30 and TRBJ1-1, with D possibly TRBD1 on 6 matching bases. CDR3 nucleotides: TGTGCCTGGAACCCTTCGGGACACCTGGGGACTGAAGCTTTCTTT. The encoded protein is CAWNPSGHLGTEAFF.